This T cell receptor (beta chain) comes out of a study of cytomegalovirus exposure and HLA in healthy donors. Overall study context: The Caucasian-associated ancestry cluster contained around four fifths of the 398 genotyped donors.

Of note for this clone: Antigen: not known.

PCR amplification relied on 60 Vbeta primers (plus 13 Jbeta primers). The method was immunoSEQ multiplex PCR; TCRdb's version includes in-frame clones alone and lacks a portion of them. The sample yields under 200,000 clones, around 80% seen once. Study-level findings and limits: A later analysis found common viral pathogens apparently linked to several of the most significant clusters. With high specificity and sensitivity, the classifier reportedly diagnosed cytomegalovirus status.

The CDR3 is 16 residues long. Germline lookup yields CDR1 MDHEN and CDR2 SYDVKM. The junction had 15 bases not matched to a gene; V was cut back by 7 bases and J by 5 bases. V is TRBV28 and J is TRBJ2-7, with TRBD1 identical over 9 bases. Sequencing used PBMCs. This clonotype was obtained from a man younger than 35 in good health and CMV-seronegative. For the CDR3, the DNA is TGTGCCAGCATCCAACCCCCGGGACAGGGTAACCACGAGCAGTACTTC. Amino acids: CASIQPPGQGNHEQYF.